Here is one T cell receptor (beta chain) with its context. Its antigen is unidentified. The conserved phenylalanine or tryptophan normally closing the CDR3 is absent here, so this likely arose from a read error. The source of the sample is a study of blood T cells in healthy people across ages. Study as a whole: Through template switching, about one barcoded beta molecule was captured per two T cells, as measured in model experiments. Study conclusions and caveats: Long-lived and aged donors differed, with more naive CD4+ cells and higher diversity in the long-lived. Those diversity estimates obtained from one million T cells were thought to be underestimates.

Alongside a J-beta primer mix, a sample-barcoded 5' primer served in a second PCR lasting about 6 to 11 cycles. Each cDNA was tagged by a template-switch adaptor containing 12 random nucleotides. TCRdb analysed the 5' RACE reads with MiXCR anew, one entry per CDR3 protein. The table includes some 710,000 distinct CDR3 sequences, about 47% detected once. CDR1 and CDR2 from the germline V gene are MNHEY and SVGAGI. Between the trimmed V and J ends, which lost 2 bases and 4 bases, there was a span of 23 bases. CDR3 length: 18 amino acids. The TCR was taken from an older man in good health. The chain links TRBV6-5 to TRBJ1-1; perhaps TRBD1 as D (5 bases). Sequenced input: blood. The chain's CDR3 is CASSYRALAGSGGTEAFL. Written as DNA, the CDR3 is TGTGCCAGCAGTTACAGGGCCCTGGCAGGGTCCGGGGGCACTGAAGCTTTCTTA.